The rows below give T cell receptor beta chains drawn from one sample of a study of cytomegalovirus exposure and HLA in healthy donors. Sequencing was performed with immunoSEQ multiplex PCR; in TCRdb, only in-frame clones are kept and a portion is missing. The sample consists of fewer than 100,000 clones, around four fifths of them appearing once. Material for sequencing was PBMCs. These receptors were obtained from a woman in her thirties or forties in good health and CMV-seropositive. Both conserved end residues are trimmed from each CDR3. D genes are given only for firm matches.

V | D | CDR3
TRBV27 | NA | ASSPSPSGAGQPQH
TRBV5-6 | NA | ASSLRGSGYEQY
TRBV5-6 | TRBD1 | ASSLDRGETQY
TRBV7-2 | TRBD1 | ASSPGQGFYEQY
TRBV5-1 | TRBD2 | ASSLISGNADTQY
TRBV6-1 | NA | ASSAPGPKLF
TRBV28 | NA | ASSVIGTQGYT
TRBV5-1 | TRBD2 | ASSQNGLASNTITGELF
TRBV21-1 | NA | ANSSKRGKDRVDEQF
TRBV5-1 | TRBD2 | ASRWGREAEQF
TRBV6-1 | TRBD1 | ASSEGGQGSDEQY